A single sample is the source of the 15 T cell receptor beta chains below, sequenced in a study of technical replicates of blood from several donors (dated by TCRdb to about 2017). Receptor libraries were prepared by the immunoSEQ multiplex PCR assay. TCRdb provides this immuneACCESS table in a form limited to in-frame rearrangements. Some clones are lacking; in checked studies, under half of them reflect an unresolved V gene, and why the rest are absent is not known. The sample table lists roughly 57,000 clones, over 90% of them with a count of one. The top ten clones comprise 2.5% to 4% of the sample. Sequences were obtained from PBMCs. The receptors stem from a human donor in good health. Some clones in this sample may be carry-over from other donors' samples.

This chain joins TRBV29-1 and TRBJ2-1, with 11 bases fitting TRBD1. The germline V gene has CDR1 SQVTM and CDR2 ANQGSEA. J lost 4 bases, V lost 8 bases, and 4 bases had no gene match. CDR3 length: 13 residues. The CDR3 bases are TGCAGCTCGGGGACAGGGGGATACAATGAGCAGTTCTTC. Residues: CSSGTGGYNEQFF.

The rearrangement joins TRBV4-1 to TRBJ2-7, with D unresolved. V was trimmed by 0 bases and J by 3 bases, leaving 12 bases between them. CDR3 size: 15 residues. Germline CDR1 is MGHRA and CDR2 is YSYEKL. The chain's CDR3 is CASSQERGLGYEQYF. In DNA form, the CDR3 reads TGCGCCAGCAGCCAAGAAAGAGGTTTGGGCTACGAGCAGTACTTC.

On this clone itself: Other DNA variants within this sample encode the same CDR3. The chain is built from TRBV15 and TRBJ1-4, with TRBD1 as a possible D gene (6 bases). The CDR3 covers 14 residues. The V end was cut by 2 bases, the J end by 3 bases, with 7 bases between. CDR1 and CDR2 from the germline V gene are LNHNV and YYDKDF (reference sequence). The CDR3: CATSRQGSNEKLFF. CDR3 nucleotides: TGTGCCACCAGCAGACAGGGGTCTAATGAAAAACTGTTTTTT.

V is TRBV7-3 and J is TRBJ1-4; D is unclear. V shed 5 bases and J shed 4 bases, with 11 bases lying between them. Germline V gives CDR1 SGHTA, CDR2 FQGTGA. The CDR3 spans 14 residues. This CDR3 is CASSQAGNNEKLFF. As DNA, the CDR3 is TGTGCCAGCAGCCAGGCGGGGAATAATGAAAAACTGTTTTTT.

CDR3 DNA sequence: TGTGCCAGCAGACTGGGACTAGCGGGAGGGCGGCCCAGCACAGATACGCAGTATTTT. Protein product: CASRLGLAGGRPSTDTQYF. The rearrangement uses TRBV7-9 and TRBJ2-3; TRBD2 agrees at 16 bases. V gave up 6 bases and J gave up 0 bases; unmatched junction bases: 9. This CDR3 is 19 amino acids long. In germline, CDR1 is SEHNR, CDR2 FQNEAQ (reference sequence).

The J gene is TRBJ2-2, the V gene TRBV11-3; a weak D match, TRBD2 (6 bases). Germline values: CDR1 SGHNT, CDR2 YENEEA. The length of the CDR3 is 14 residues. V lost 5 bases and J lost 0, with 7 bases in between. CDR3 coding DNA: TGTGCCAGCAGCCGGGGGACGAACACCGGGGAGCTGTTTTTT. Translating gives CASSRGTNTGELFF. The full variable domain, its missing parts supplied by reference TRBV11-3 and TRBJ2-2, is EAGVVQSPRYKIIEKKQPVAFWCNPISGHNTLYWYLQNLGQGPELLIRYENEEAVDDSQLPKDRFSAERLKGVDSTLKIQPAELGDSAVYLCASSRGTNTGELFFGEGSRLTVL.

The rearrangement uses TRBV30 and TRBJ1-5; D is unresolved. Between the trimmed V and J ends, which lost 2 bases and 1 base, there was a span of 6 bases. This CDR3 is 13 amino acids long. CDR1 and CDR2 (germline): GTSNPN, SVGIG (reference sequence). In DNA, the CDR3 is TGTGCCTGGAGTCACGGGAGCAATCAGCCCCAGCATTTT. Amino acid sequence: CAWSHGSNQPQHF.

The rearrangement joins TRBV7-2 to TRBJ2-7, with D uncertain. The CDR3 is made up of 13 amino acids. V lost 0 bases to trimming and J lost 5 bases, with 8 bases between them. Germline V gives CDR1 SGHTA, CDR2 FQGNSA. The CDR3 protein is CASSLAVPDEQYF. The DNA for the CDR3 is TGTGCCAGCAGCTTAGCAGTGCCGGACGAGCAGTACTTC.

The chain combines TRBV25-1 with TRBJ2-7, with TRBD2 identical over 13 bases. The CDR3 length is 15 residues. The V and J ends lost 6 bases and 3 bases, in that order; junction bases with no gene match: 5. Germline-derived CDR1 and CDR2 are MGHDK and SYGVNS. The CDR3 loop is CASRRGLAGNYEQYF. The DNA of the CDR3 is TGTGCCAGCAGGAGGGGACTAGCGGGAAACTACGAGCAGTACTTC.

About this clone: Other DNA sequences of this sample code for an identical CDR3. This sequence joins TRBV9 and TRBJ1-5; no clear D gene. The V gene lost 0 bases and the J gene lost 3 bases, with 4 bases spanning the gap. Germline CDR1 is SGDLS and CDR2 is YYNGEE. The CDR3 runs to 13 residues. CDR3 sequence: CASSVDINQPQHF. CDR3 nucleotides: TGTGCCAGCAGCGTAGATATCAATCAGCCCCAGCATTTT.

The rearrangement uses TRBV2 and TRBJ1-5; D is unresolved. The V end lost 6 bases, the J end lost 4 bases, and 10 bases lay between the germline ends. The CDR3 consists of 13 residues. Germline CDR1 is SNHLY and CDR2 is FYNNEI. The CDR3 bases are TGTGCCAGCAGCTCAACAGCTAATCAGCCCCAGCATTTT. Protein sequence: CASSSTANQPQHF.

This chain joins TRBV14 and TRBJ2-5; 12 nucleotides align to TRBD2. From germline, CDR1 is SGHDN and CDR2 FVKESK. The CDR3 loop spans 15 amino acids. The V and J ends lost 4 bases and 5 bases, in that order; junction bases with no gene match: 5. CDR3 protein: CASSPLAGGTETQYF. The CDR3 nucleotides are TGTGCCAGCAGCCCACTAGCGGGAGGAACGGAGACCCAGTACTTC. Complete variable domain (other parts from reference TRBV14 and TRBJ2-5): EAGVTQFPSHSVIEKGQTVTLRCDPISGHDNLYWYRRVMGKEIKFLLHFVKESKQDESGMPNNRFLAERTGGTYSTLKVQPAELEDSGVYFCASSPLAGGTETQYFGPGTRLLVL.

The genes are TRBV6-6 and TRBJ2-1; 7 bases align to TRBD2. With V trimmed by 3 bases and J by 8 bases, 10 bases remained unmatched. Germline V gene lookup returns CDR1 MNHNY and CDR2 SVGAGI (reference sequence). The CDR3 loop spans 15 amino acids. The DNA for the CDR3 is TGTGCCAGCAGTTATTCGGGAGGAGGCCGCGATGAGCAGTTCTTC. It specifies CASSYSGGGRDEQFF.

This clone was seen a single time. This CDR3 is CASSSNRGLGSEQYF. Written as DNA, the CDR3 is TGCGCCAGCAGCTCAAACAGGGGGCTAGGGAGCGAGCAGTACTTC. The rearrangement uses TRBV5-1 and TRBJ2-7, with 9 bases aligning to TRBD1. Germline V CDR1 and CDR2: SGHRS, YFSETQ. The ends lost 3 bases at V and 6 bases at J; junction bases unmatched: 10. The CDR3 is made up of 15 amino acids.

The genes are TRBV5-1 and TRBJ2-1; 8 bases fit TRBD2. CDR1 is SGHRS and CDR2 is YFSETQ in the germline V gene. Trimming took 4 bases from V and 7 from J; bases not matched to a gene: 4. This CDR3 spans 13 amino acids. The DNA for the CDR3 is TGCGCCAGCAGCCCCGGGGGGGGAAATGAGCAGTTCTTC. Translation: CASSPGGGNEQFF. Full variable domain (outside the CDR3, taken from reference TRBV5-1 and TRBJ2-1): KAGVTQTPRYLIKTRGQQVTLSCSPISGHRSVSWYQQTPGQGLQFLFEYFSETQRNKGNFPGRFSGRQFSNSRSEMNVSTLELGDSALYLCASSPGGGNEQFFGPGTRLTVL.